This entry lists 26 T cell receptor beta chains sequenced from one sample in a study of post-analysis software for immune sequencing data (dated by TCRdb to the mid-2010s). These receptors' targets are unknown. The library came from PCR. The instrument given in TCRdb is Illumina HiSeq 2500. To reduce PCR and sequencing biases, unique molecular identifiers were incorporated into the TCR beta cDNA libraries. The public reads were run again by TCRdb, first through fastp at Q25 and then through MiXCR, and only productive beta chains were kept. Rows are combined by CDR3 protein, so each entry shows the most common genes and DNA. This sample is represented by almost 700,000 distinct CDR3 sequences; more than 50% of them were singletons. Over 9% of the sample lies in the top ten. What the authors observed across the whole study: Patients showed significantly higher frequencies than controls for a few TRBV segments, among them TRBV5-6, TRBV5-1 and TRBV20-1.

The sequenced material came from blood. The receptors derive from a girl aged 2 to 10 with multiple sclerosis.

This clonotype was picked up a small number of times. V gene TRBV6-1 combines with J gene TRBJ1-2; D not certain. Germline V lookup: CDR1 MNHNS, CDR2 SASEGT. The CDR3 extends over 15 amino acids. Trimming took 3 bases from V and 2 from J, leaving 13 bases between them. The DNA for the CDR3 is TGTGCCAGCAGTGAGTCAGGACCGACCAACTATGGCTACACCTTC. The encoded protein is CASSESGPTNYGYTF.

The chain couples TRBV9 to TRBJ2-1, with D perhaps TRBD2 (6 bases). The CDR3 runs to 17 residues. Looked up from germline, CDR1 is SGDLS and CDR2 is YYNGEE. With 6 bases removed from V and 8 bases from J, the gap between germline ends came to 27 bases. DNA for the CDR3: TGTGCCAGCATCTGCCGACTAGGTTGGACGGCTCCCGATGAGCAGTTCTTC. This codes for CASICRLGWTAPDEQFF.

With regard to this clonotype: One end of the junction varies from germline; a read error may be responsible. This chain joins TRBV6-1 and TRBJ1-2; D is unresolved. The CDR3 covers 14 residues. Germline loops: CDR1 MNHNS, CDR2 SASEGT. The CDR3 sequence is CACSEALRGYGYTF. DNA for the CDR3: TGTGCCTGCAGTGAAGCGCTTCGAGGTTATGGCTACACCTTC.

V usage is TRBV9 and J usage is TRBJ2-1, with D maybe TRBD2 (5 bases). CDR1 and CDR2 (germline): SGDLS, YYNGEE. The CDR3 runs 15 residues. Trimming removed 0 bases at V and 8 bases at J, with 15 bases between. As DNA, the CDR3 is TGTGCCAGCAGCGTAGCTTTGACGGGGATTGATGAGCAGTTCTTC. Translating it yields CASSVALTGIDEQFF.

This clonotype was seen more than once but under ten times. V is TRBV9 and J is TRBJ2-5; D is perhaps TRBD1 or TRBD2 (5 bases each). The CDR3 totals 14 residues. Trimming took 3 bases from V and 5 from J, leaving 14 bases between them. CDR1 and CDR2 (germline): SGDLS, YYNGEE. The CDR3 here is CASSGSGTQETQYF. The CDR3 DNA is TGTGCCAGCAGCGGGTCCGGGACGCAGGAGACCCAGTACTTC.

This clonotype was recorded a few times. V and J are TRBV25-1 and TRBJ2-3, with D possibly being TRBD1 (6 bases). Trimming removed 2 bases at V and 3 bases at J, with 6 bases between. The CDR3 is 13 amino acids. Germline CDR1 reads MGHDK; CDR2 reads SYGVNS. CDR3 DNA: TGTGCCAGCAGTGAAAGGGGGACAGATACGCAGTATTTT. Its protein product is CASSERGTDTQYF.

The rearrangement links TRBV6-5 to TRBJ2-1; D is uncertain. CDR3 length: 11 residues. CDR1 and CDR2 (germline): MNHEY, SVGAGI. Trimming left V 7 bases short and J 7 bases short, with 8 bases between. The CDR3 DNA follows: TGTGCCAGCATAGGTGTTAATGAGCAGTTCTTC. This gives the protein CASIGVNEQFF.

The chain combines TRBV15 with TRBJ2-1, with a possible D match to TRBD1 (6 bases). V was pared by 0 bases and J by 9 bases, with 21 bases between. The CDR3 has 17 residues. The germline V gene has CDR1 LNHNV and CDR2 YYDKDF (reference sequence). CDR3 region: CATSREYRVNGWGEQFF. CDR3 sequence (DNA): TGTGCCACCAGCAGAGAGTACAGGGTCAATGGGTGGGGTGAGCAGTTCTTC.

The chain links TRBV6-5 to TRBJ2-5; 8 bases line up with TRBD2. Trimming cost V 5 bases and J 2 bases; bases outside gene matches: 7. The CDR3 covers 15 residues. CDR1 and CDR2 from the germline V gene are MNHEY and SVGAGI. The CDR3 DNA reads TGTGCCAGCAGTCCCGGGGGGGGCTTACAAGAGACCCAGTACTTC. This translates into CASSPGGGLQETQYF.

This chain links TRBV7-2 with TRBJ2-1; TRBD2 agrees at 12 bases. Trimming took 3 bases from V and 6 from J; bases not matched to a gene: 6. This CDR3 contains 16 residues. Germline CDR1 SGHTA, CDR2 FQGNSA. The CDR3 here is CASSFLLAGGINEQFF. Here the CDR3 DNA reads TGTGCCAGCAGCTTTTTACTAGCGGGGGGAATCAATGAGCAGTTCTTC.

The chain links TRBV20-1 to TRBJ1-4, with TRBD1 as a possible D gene (5 bases). V gave up 4 bases and J gave up 7 bases, with 13 bases separating them. The CDR3 extends over 13 amino acids. CDR1 is DFQATT, CDR2 SNEGSKA, per germline (reference sequence). The CDR3 loop reads CSAIRGDGEKLFF. In DNA form, the CDR3 reads TGCAGTGCTATCCGGGGGGATGGTGAAAAACTGTTTTTT.

CDR3 sequence: CASSTNEKGPGLAGYNEQFF. CDR3 in DNA: TGCGCCAGCAGCACCAACGAAAAGGGGCCGGGACTAGCGGGCTACAATGAGCAGTTCTTC. V and J are TRBV5-1 and TRBJ2-1; 12 bases match TRBD2. Looked up from germline, CDR1 is SGHRS and CDR2 is YFSETQ. This CDR3 is built from 20 residues. The J segment lost 3 bases and the V segment lost 4 bases, leaving 17 bases of the junction unmatched.

This chain joins TRBV6-6 and TRBJ2-5; the D is unclear. V was cut by 2 bases and J by 1 base, with 11 bases left in between. The CDR3 is 15 amino acids. Germline values: CDR1 MNHNY, CDR2 SVGAGI (reference sequence). This CDR3 is CASSYLPAGQETQYF. The CDR3 DNA follows: TGTGCCAGCAGTTACCTCCCGGCAGGCCAAGAGACCCAGTACTTC.

This CDR3 reads CASSLALFEEGANYGYTF. Written as DNA, the CDR3 is TGTGCCAGCAGTTTAGCGCTATTCGAAGAAGGGGCTAACTATGGCTACACCTTC. J is TRBJ1-2 and V is TRBV12-3 or TRBV12-4; the D gene is possibly TRBD1 (5 bases). The CDR3 has 18 residues. The V end was cut by 0 bases, the J end by 0 bases, with 17 bases between.

This chain uses TRBV9 with TRBJ2-1; the D is unclear. Trimming left V 0 bases short and J 6 bases short, with 7 bases between. The length of the CDR3 is 13 residues. The germline gives CDR1 SGDLS, CDR2 YYNGEE. The CDR3 loop is CASSVEGPNEQFF. In DNA form, the CDR3 reads TGTGCCAGCAGCGTAGAGGGCCCCAATGAGCAGTTCTTC.

The sample holds one count of this clonotype. The CDR3 sequence is CASRPGTGRYNSPLHF. The CDR3 DNA reads TGTGCCAGCAGACCCGGGACAGGGCGTTATAATTCACCCCTCCACTTT. J is TRBJ1-6 and V is TRBV6-5, with 9 bases matching TRBD1. V gave up 6 bases and J gave up 4 bases; unmatched junction bases: 7. Germline V gene data show CDR1 as MNHEY and CDR2 as SVGAGI. The CDR3 contains 16 residues.

The chain employs TRBV7-9 and TRBJ2-7, with D perhaps given as TRBD1 or TRBD2 (5 bases each). The CDR3 contains 16 residues. The V end lost 1 base, the J end lost 1 base, and 14 bases lay between the germline ends. Germline CDR1 and CDR2: SEHNR and FQNEAQ (reference sequence). The CDR3: CASSLGETADSYEQYF. As DNA, the CDR3 is TGTGCCAGCAGCTTAGGTGAGACAGCGGATTCCTACGAGCAGTACTTC.

This clonotype turned up a few times. The chain employs TRBV15 and TRBJ2-7, with a weak D call TRBD2 (7 bases). This CDR3 region has 15 residues. V lost 0 bases and J 3 bases, leaving 12 bases between the germline ends. The germline gives CDR1 LNHNV, CDR2 YYDKDF (reference sequence). In nucleotides, the CDR3 is TGTGCCACCAGCAGAGATCGGGGGGCTCACTACGAGCAGTACTTC. This translates into CATSRDRGAHYEQYF.

In its sample, this clonotype was seen a few times. The chain is built from TRBV7-2 and TRBJ2-7; 9 nucleotides line up with TRBD1. This CDR3 is built from 14 residues. V was pared by 1 base and J by 5 bases, with 3 bases of the junction left unmatched. The germline V gene has CDR1 SGHTA and CDR2 FQGNSA. As DNA, the CDR3 is TGTGCCAGCAGCTTAGGGACAGGGGCCGACGAGCAGTACTTC. It specifies CASSLGTGADEQYF.

The chain links TRBV12-3 or TRBV12-4 to TRBJ2-3; the D is unclear. The CDR3 runs to 15 residues. Deletions cut 3 bases from V and 1 base from J, with 11 bases between. CDR3 residues: CASSFKKRGTDTQYF. In DNA, the CDR3 is TGTGCCAGCAGTTTTAAGAAACGGGGCACAGATACGCAGTATTTT.

This clonotype was counted between two and nine times. V usage is TRBV7-2 and J usage is TRBJ2-5; D unclear. Germline CDR1 and CDR2: SGHTA and FQGNSA. CDR3 size: 14 residues. The V end lost 0 bases, the J end lost 2 bases, and 7 bases lay between the germline ends. Here the CDR3 DNA reads TGTGCCAGCAGCTTAGCGGTAACACAAGAGACCCAGTACTTC. Encoded protein: CASSLAVTQETQYF.

This chain uses TRBV6-2 or TRBV6-3 with TRBJ2-6; D gene ambiguous. The V and J ends lost 2 bases and 0 bases respectively, with 5 bases between them. This CDR3 contains 15 residues. Germline CDR1 MNHEY, CDR2 SVGEGT. The CDR3 is CASSYRISGANVLTF. The DNA for the CDR3 is TGTGCCAGCAGTTACAGGATCTCTGGGGCCAACGTCCTGACTTTC.

This clonotype was observed a handful of times. The chain uses TRBV25-1 and TRBJ2-7; 7 nucleotides align to TRBD1. Trimming at V came to 5 bases and at J to 6 bases, leaving 10 bases not matched to a gene. CDR3 length: 14 residues. Germline assignment: CDR1 MGHDK and CDR2 SYGVNS. This chain's CDR3 is CASSPYTGVGEQYF. DNA of the CDR3: TGTGCCAGCAGTCCCTACACAGGGGTCGGCGAGCAGTACTTC.

The gene calls are TRBV27 and TRBJ1-1; D is possibly TRBD1 (5 bases). The CDR3 contains 14 residues. The V and J ends lost 4 bases and 3 bases respectively, with 12 bases between them. Looked up from germline, CDR1 is MNHEY and CDR2 is SMNVEV (reference sequence). CDR3 loop: CASSSNGGDTEAFF. In DNA form, the CDR3 reads TGTGCCAGCAGTTCGAACGGAGGGGACACTGAAGCTTTCTTT.

This rearrangement joins TRBV11-3 to TRBJ2-5; D remains ambiguous. Germline V gives CDR1 SGHNT, CDR2 YENEEA. The CDR3 totals 14 residues. V lost 0 bases, J lost 5 bases, and 10 bases lay in between. The chain's CDR3 is CASSLEGIGETQYF. The CDR3 nucleotides are TGTGCCAGCAGCTTAGAGGGGATAGGGGAGACCCAGTACTTC.

The table lists this clonotype with a few counts. The chain couples TRBV20-1 to TRBJ2-7; the D is unclear. The germline V and J ends were trimmed by 6 bases and 2 bases, with 14 bases remaining between them. This CDR3 region has 13 residues. Germline CDR1 and CDR2: DFQATT and SNEGSKA (reference sequence). The CDR3, as DNA: TGCAGTGCGAGTACCGGGCAGCCCTACGAGCAGTACTTC. It codes for CSASTGQPYEQYF.